This TCR beta chain was sequenced during a study of blood T cell repertoires in COVID-19. In the study overall: Spain, Italy and the United States supplied samples that represented acute and convalescent COVID-19. In each case, the material was cDNA or gDNA derived from T cells, B-cell-depleted T cells, or PBMCs.

The CDR3 loop spans 14 amino acids. After removal of 5 bases from V and 4 bases from J, the junction contained 5 bases not matched to a gene. CDR1 SGHTA and CDR2 FQGNSA come from the germline V gene. Original data processing: Counts of nucleated cells, estimated from reference gene primer amplification, were obtained. Sequencing was performed with immunoSEQ multiplex PCR; in TCRdb, only in-frame clones are kept and a portion is missing. For V, J and clone size, that table is used; D and trimming come from the DNA. The table includes some 180,000 clones, approximately 82% detected once. The clonotype was recovered from a human donor in a cohort sampled during active COVID-19. The rearrangement links TRBV7-2 to TRBJ2-7; TRBD2 matches at 10 bases. Sequencing input: peripheral blood. The CDR3 nucleotides read TGTGCCAGCAGCCCAGCGGGAGGGGGGTACGAGCAGTACTTC. It specifies CASSPAGGGYEQYF.